This TCR beta chain was sequenced for a study of T cell repertoires in cytomegalovirus infection. Across the study: Indicated by public TCR beta signatures were CMV infection and matching HLA type.

Findings of the study overall: HLA-C-restricted, CMV-specific TCR beta clonotypes were dominant ex vivo. Cumulative frequency of public TCR beta families picked out carriers of CMV plus the relevant HLA.

With respect to this clonotype: Its antigen is currently unknown.

Via MiXCR, TCRdb re-called the reads, giving one row per CDR3 protein. The repertoire holds more than 500,000 distinct CDR3 sequences, with more than 15% as singletons. Trimming took 8 bases from V and 0 from J, leaving 10 bases between them. The CDR3 runs 13 residues. Germline V gives CDR1 SNHLY, CDR2 FYNNEI. The chain carries TRBV2 and TRBJ1-1, with D perhaps matching TRBD1 (6 bases). Sequencing used CD8+ T cells from PBMCs. The TCR was taken from a human donor in good health (CMV status not recorded). Some clones in this sample may be carry-over from other donors' samples. CDR3 sequence: CASPGHMNTEAFF. CDR3 nucleotide sequence: TGTGCCAGCCCGGGACACATGAACACTGAAGCTTTCTTT.